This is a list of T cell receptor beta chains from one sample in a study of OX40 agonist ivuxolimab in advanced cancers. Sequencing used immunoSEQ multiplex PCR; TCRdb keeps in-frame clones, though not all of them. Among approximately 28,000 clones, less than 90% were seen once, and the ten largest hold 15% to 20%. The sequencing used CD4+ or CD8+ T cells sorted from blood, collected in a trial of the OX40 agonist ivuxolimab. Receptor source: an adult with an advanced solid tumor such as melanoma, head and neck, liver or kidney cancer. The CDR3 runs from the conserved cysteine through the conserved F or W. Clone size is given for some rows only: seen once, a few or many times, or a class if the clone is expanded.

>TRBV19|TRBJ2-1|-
CASSIVGKGYYNEQFF
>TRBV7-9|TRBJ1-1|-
CASSGGHLNTEAFF
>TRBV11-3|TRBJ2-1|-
CASSSRAGNYNEQFF
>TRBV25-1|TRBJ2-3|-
CASSEGLASTDTQYF
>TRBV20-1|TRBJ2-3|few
CSARYSDTQYF
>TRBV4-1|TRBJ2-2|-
CASRPAAGELFF
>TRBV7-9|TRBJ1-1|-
CASSLPADVEAFF
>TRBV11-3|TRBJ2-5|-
CASSPPSDQETQYF
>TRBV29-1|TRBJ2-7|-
CSVQDTSYEQYF
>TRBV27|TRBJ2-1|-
CASSPPSGSFYEQFF
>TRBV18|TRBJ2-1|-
CASSPTPGLLEGEFYNEQFF
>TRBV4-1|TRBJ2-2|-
CASSLSLGGSRTGELFF
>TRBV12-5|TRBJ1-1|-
CASGLDNSGMNTEAFF
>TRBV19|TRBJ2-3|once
CASRLTSGRKVDTQYF
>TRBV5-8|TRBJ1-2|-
CASSLSRDIANYGYTF
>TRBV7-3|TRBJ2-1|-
CASSDGQGAHNEQFF
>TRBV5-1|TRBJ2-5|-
CASSHPSLTDPQETQYF
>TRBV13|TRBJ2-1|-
CASSLGTGKDNEQFF
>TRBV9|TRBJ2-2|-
CASSAPTGTSGSTWTGELFF
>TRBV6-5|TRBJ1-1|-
CASSGSEVTEAFF
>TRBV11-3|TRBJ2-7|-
CASTDPGQSSYEQYF
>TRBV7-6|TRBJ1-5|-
CASSSGGGVQPQHF
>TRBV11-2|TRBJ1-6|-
CASSSYNWPLHF
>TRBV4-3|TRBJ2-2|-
CASSRGLAEYTGELFF
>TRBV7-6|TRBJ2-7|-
CASSFLPQGPEQYF
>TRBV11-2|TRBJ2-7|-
CASSYGTSGRSYEQYF
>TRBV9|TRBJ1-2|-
CASSSHSRGGTPNYGYTF
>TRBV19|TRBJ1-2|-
CASSEAESNYGYTF
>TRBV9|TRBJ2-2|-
CASSVATSGPNTGELFF
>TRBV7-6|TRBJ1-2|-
CASSPTNYGYTF
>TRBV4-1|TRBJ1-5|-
CASSQDPSGGLNQPQHF
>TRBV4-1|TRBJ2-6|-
CASSQDAGASPGANVLTF
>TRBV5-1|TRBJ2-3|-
CASSLEASTRDYARTQYF
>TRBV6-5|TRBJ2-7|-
CASSPMIGTDEQYF
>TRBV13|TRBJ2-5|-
CASSLIGDKRGGETQYF
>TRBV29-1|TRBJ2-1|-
CSGDSYNEQFF
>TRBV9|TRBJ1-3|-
CASSVALGNTIYF
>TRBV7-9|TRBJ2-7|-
CASSRPGTGTEQYF
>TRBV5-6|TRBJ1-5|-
CASSLLGASQPQHF
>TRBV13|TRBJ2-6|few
CASSLVDSGANVLTF
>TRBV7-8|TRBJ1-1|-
CASSLGQSTEAFF
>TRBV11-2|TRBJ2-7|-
CASSLDSYREGSYEQYF
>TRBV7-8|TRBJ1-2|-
CASSLVPPAGNYGYTF
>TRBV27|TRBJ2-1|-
CASSSPPTGHNEQFF
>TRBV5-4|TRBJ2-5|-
CAVTEGGPRGEQYF
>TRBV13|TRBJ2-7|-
CASSFPAGEQYF
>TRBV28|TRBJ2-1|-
CASSFRGYNEQFF
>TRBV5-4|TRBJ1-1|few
CASSVGASEAFF
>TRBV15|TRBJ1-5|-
CATSRVDDSNQPQHF
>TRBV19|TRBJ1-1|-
CASTRQGWVNTEAFF
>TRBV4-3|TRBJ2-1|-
CASSRIAGGGEQFF
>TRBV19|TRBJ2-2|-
CASTVGTGGTGELFF
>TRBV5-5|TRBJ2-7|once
CASSWGQGSYEQYF
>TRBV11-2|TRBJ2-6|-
CASSLGGAGANVLTF